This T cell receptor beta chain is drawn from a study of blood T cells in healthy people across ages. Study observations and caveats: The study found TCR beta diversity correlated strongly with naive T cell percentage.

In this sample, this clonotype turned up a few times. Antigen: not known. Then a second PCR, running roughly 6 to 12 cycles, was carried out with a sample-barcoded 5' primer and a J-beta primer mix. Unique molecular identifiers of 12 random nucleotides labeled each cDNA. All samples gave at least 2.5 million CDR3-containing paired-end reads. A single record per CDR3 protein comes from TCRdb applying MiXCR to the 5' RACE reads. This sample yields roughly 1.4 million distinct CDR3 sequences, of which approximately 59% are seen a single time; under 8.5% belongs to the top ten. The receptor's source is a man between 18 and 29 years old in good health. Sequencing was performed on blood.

The CDR3 is CASSRTGRAGANVLTF. CDR3 DNA: TGTGCCAGCAGTAGAACGGGAAGAGCTGGGGCCAACGTCCTGACTTTC. The rearrangement links TRBV28 to TRBJ2-6, with D tentatively TRBD2 (5 bases). The V end was cut by 5 bases, the J end by 2 bases, with 13 bases between. The CDR3 runs 16 residues. The germline V gene has CDR1 MDHEN and CDR2 SYDVKM. Supplemented by reference TRBV28 and TRBJ2-6, the full variable domain reads DVKVTQSSRYLVKRTGEKVFLECVQDMDHENMFWYRQDPGLGLRLIYFSYDVKMKEKGDIPEGYSVSREKKERFSLILESASTNQTSMYLCASSRTGRAGANVLTFGAGSRLTVL.